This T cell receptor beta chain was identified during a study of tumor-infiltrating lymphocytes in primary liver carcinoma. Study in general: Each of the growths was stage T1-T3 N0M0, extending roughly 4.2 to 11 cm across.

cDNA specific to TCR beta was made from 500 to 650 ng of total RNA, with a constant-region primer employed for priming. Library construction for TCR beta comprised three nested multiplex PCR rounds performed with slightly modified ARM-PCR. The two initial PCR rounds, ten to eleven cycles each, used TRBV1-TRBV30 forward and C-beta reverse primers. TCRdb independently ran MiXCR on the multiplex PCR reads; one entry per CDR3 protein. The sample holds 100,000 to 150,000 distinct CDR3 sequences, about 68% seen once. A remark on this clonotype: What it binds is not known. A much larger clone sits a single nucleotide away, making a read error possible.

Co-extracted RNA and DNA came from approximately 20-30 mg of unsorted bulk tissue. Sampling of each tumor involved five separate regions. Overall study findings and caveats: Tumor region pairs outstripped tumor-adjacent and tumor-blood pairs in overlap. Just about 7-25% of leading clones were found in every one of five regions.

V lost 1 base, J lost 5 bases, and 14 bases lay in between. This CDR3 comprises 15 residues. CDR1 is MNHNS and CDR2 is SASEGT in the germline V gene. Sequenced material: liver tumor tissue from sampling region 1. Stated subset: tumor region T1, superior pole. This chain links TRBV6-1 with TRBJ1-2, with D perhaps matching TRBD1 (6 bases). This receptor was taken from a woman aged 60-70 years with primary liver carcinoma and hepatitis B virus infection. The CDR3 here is CASSEVQGFRYGYTF. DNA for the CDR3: TGTGCCAGCAGTGAAGTGCAGGGGTTTCGGTATGGCTACACCTTC.